Only one count was recorded for the clone carrying this TCR beta chain. Its cognate antigen is unknown. This sample was taken from a study of T cell responses to AZD1222 COVID-19 vaccine. Broader study findings: All repertoire sampling was performed exclusively after the peak T cell response. Targets within unmutated variant regions were reportedly found for nearly half of spike-specific TCRs. Donors in the cohort were predominantly white British and more often female, and clonal diversity was possibly underestimated. Among vaccine-associated CD4 TCRs, coverage spanned spike, with dominance at 160-218 and 743-854.

The data were produced by immunoSEQ multiplex PCR, yet TCRdb's version contains in-frame clones alone and is incomplete. The sample lists 130,000 or so clones, roughly 93% occurring once. The length of the CDR3 is 14 residues. Trimming stripped 0 bases from V and 8 bases from J, with 10 bases between. Germline V gene data show CDR1 as MNHEY and CDR2 as SVGAGI. J is TRBJ1-4 and V is TRBV6-5; D is uncertain. The sample was peripheral blood, taken on day 0 of AZD1222 vaccination. The TCR was taken from an adult in good health. This chain's CDR3 is CASSYSPREEKLFF. The DNA of the CDR3 is TGTGCCAGCAGTTACTCTCCCCGAGAGGAAAAACTGTTTTTT.